This paragraph reports one T cell receptor beta chain. The antigen is undetermined. V was pared by 6 bases and J by 6 bases, with 9 bases between. The CDR3 runs to 11 residues. Germline CDR1 is ENHRY and CDR2 is SYGVKD. Libraries were prepared by immunoSEQ multiplex PCR; TCRdb keeps only in-frame clonotypes and omits some of them. The sample carries roughly 14,000 clones, 64% recorded once. These data come from a study of OX40 agonist ivuxolimab in advanced cancers. General study findings and limits: Averaged across samples, CD8+ T cells carried more expanded clones than CD4+ did. Among the nonresponders, some also had low normalized T-cell clonal expansion. The antigens recognized by the expanded peripheral T cells, that is their antigen specificity, were not determined.

J is TRBJ2-7 and V is TRBV10-3; the D gene could be TRBD1 or TRBD2 (6 bases each). Source: CD4+ or CD8+ T cells sorted from blood, taken in a trial of the OX40 agonist ivuxolimab. This receptor was taken from an adult with an advanced solid tumor such as melanoma, head and neck, liver or kidney cancer. The CDR3 DNA reads as TGTGCCATCAGGGAGGGGGGCGAGCAGTACTTC. As protein: CAIREGGEQYF.